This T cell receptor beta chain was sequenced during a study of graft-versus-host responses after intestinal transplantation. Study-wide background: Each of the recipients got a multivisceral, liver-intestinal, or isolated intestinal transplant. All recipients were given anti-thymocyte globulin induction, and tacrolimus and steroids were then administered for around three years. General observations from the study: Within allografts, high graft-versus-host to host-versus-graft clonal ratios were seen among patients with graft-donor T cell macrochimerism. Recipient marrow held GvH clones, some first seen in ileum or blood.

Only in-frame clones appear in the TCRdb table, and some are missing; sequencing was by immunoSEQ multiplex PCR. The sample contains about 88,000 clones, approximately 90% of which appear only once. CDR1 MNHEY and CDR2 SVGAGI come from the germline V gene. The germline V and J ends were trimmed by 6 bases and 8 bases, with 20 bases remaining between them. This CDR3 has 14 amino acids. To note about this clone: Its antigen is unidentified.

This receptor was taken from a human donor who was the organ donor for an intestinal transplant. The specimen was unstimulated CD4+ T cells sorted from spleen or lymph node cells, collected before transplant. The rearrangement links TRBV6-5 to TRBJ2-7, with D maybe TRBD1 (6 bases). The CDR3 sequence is CASRGMTGLRKQYF. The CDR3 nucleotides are TGTGCCAGCAGGGGAATGACAGGTTTACGAAAGCAGTACTTC.